This entry lists 14 T cell receptor beta chains sequenced from one sample in a study of T cells in Graves' hyperthyroidism and ophthalmopathy. Template material for amplifying TCR beta CDR3 regions consisted of RNA transcripts. HTBI primers drove first-round RT-PCR of the TCR CDR3. TCRdb called the multiplex PCR reads again in MiXCR, with one record for every CDR3 protein. The repertoire holds approximately 640,000 distinct CDR3 sequences, with 15% to 20% as singletons. The material sequenced was blood. The source is a man aged 45-60 years with Graves' hyperthyroidism.

This chain uses TRBV7-9 with TRBJ2-5; 7 nucleotides line up with TRBD1. Germline lookup yields CDR1 SEHNR and CDR2 FQNEAQ (reference sequence). The CDR3 extends over 14 amino acids. After removal of 5 bases from V and 5 bases from J, the junction contained 8 bases not matched to a gene. The CDR3 sequence is CASSRMTGWETQYF. CDR3 bases: TGTGCCAGCAGCCGAATGACAGGGTGGGAGACCCAGTACTTC. Together with reference TRBV7-9 and TRBJ2-5, the CDR3 gives the full variable domain: DTGVSQNPRHKITKRGQNVTFRCDPISEHNRLYWYRQTLGQGPEFLTYFQNEAQLEKSRLLSDRFSAERPKGSFSTLEIQRTEQGDSAMYLCASSRMTGWETQYFGPGTRLLVL.

This clonotype has a count of ten or more. The chain is built from TRBV29-1 and TRBJ2-7; TRBD1 agrees at 7 bases. Germline V gene sequence: CDR1 SQVTM, CDR2 ANQGSEA. V dropped 6 bases and J dropped 3; count of bases not matched to a gene: 5. The CDR3 has 12 residues. This CDR3 reads CSVGTAHYEQYF. The CDR3 bases are TGCAGCGTCGGGACAGCTCACTACGAGCAGTACTTC.

In this sample, this clonotype turned up many times. V usage is TRBV27 and J usage is TRBJ1-1; D is ambiguous. Germline V lookup: CDR1 MNHEY, CDR2 SMNVEV (reference sequence). The CDR3 extends over 13 amino acids. V lost 3 bases, J lost 0 bases, and 5 bases lay in between. For the CDR3, the DNA is TGTGCCAGCAGTTTGTCTGTGAACACTGAAGCTTTCTTT. Protein product: CASSLSVNTEAFF.

This chain joins TRBV6-4 and TRBJ2-2, with 10 bases fitting TRBD2. The CDR3 loop spans 15 amino acids. With V trimmed by 5 bases and J by 6 bases, 6 bases remained unmatched. Germline CDR1 MRHNA, CDR2 SNTAGT. CDR3: CASSLAGESSGELFF. The CDR3 DNA is TGTGCCAGCAGTCTAGCGGGAGAAAGCTCCGGGGAGCTGTTTTTT.

The chain uses TRBV7-2 and TRBJ2-3; D ambiguous. Germline lookup yields CDR1 SGHTA and CDR2 FQGNSA. V was pared by 6 bases and J by 2 bases, with 3 bases between. This CDR3 region has 11 residues. The CDR3 nucleotides are TGTGCCAGCAGACCCACAGATACGCAGTATTTT. Residues: CASRPTDTQYF.

This clonotype showed up many times. The CDR3 region is CAISGSGNLLTDTQYF. CDR3 DNA: TGTGCCATCAGTGGCTCTGGGAACCTCTTAACAGATACGCAGTATTTT. The chain links TRBV10-3 to TRBJ2-3; D is uncertain. Germline CDR1 and CDR2: ENHRY and SYGVKD. The length of the CDR3 is 16 residues. Between the trimmed V and J ends, which lost 4 bases and 3 bases, there was a span of 17 bases.

This chain connects TRBV30 to TRBJ2-2; D remains ambiguous. Germline V CDR1 and CDR2: GTSNPN, SVGIG (reference sequence). The CDR3 has 14 residues. Trimming removed 0 bases at V and 6 bases at J, with 11 bases between. The CDR3 sequence is CAWSVRLRSGELFF. DNA of the CDR3: TGTGCCTGGAGTGTAAGGCTCCGCTCCGGGGAGCTGTTTTTT.

This clonotype was observed many times. This chain links TRBV28 with TRBJ1-4; D remains ambiguous. CDR1 and CDR2 (germline): MDHEN, SYDVKM. Trimming removed 5 bases from V and 2 bases from J, with 15 bases in between. The length of the CDR3 is 16 residues. The CDR3 nucleotides are TGTGCCAGCAGTGCCCCTGCGACGGGCACTAATGAAAAACTGTTTTTT. Its translation: CASSAPATGTNEKLFF.

This clonotype was counted between two and nine times. The V call is TRBV7-6, the J call TRBJ2-1, with 11 nucleotides matching TRBD2. Germline CDR1 is SGHVS and CDR2 is FNYEAQ. This CDR3 contains 18 residues. V trimming: 5 bases; J trimming: 0 bases; junction bases outside the gene matches: 9. CDR3 sequence: CASSPGTSGILSYNEQFF. The CDR3, as DNA: TGTGCCAGCAGCCCCGGGACTAGCGGAATTCTCTCCTACAATGAGCAGTTCTTC.

V gene TRBV6-1 combines with J gene TRBJ2-3; D gene ambiguous. The CDR3 loop spans 16 amino acids. Germline V gene sequence: CDR1 MNHNS, CDR2 SASEGT. Trimming removed 6 bases at V and 5 bases at J, with 21 bases between. The CDR3 region has the DNA TGTGCCAGCAGACTCATTGAGACGGAGTTGGGAGATACGCAGTATTTT. It codes for CASRLIETELGDTQYF.

The V gene is TRBV12-3 or TRBV12-4, the J gene TRBJ1-5; D remains unclear. V lost 4 bases and J 9 bases, leaving 16 bases between the germline ends. There are 14 residues in the CDR3. The CDR3 region is CASSSTTARSPQHF. DNA of the CDR3: TGTGCCAGCAGTTCGACGACCGCCCGTTCGCCCCAGCATTTT.

This sequence joins TRBV29-1 and TRBJ1-6; D unresolved. Germline CDR1 SQVTM, CDR2 ANQGSEA. This CDR3 comprises 12 residues. V lost 5 bases and J 5 bases, leaving 7 bases between the germline ends. The chain's CDR3 is CSVRLHNSPLHF. CDR3 nucleotides: TGCAGCGTTAGGTTACATAATTCACCCCTCCACTTT.

This clonotype was seen a few times. V usage is TRBV5-8 and J usage is TRBJ2-7; D is perhaps TRBD2 (5 bases). Trimming removed 4 bases from V and 0 bases from J, with 20 bases in between. Germline V gene sequence: CDR1 SGHTS, CDR2 YDEGEE. This CDR3 has 17 residues. The CDR3 loop reads CASSLDWERADSYEQYF. The CDR3 nucleotides read TGTGCCAGCAGCCTAGACTGGGAACGAGCGGACTCCTACGAGCAGTACTTC.

This clonotype was found many times. The rearrangement joins TRBV28 to TRBJ1-1; D perhaps matches TRBD1 (5 bases). Germline-derived CDR1 and CDR2 are MDHEN and SYDVKM. The CDR3 sequence is 15 residues long. Trimming pared 1 base from V and 0 bases from J, leaving 9 bases between. CDR3 region: CASSLSGHVNTEAFF. Here the CDR3 DNA reads TGTGCCAGCAGTTTATCAGGGCATGTGAACACTGAAGCTTTCTTT.